This T cell receptor (beta chain) was recovered during a study of cytomegalovirus exposure and HLA in healthy donors (dated by TCRdb to about 2017). A note on the overall study: According to an earlier analysis of a few hundred of the donors, some 170 million T cells yielded roughly 100 million unique TCR beta sequences and about 300 Gb of sequence data. An early release covering around 630 HLA-typed donors comprised about 300 gigabases of sequencing data and around 86 million unique TCR sequences. Of the approximately 400 genotyped donors, 75% to 85% were placed in the genetic ancestry cluster associated with self-reported Caucasian donors. The study aimed to test whether signatures of past pathogen exposure could be identified by cataloging public T cell receptors. The T cell repertoires of 670 or so subjects were profiled by immunosequencing and related to cytomegalovirus serostatus. Besides the first cohort of hundreds of subjects, a separate validation cohort made up of 120 different subjects was used. High-throughput TCR immunosequencing, statistical association of individual TCRs with disease status, and machine learning were combined to predict cytomegalovirus infection status. A later analysis re-examined previously published TCR beta repertoires from several hundred donors and added high-resolution HLA genotyping to investigate patterns of TCR occurrence. Rather than using new phenotypic data, the later analysis identified candidate immune exposures from TCR beta sequences and from how often those sequences occurred across donors. To decide whether each TCR beta V gene segment behaved as functional or pseudogenic, an earlier analysis of 587 of the donors relied on high-throughput TCR beta sequencing. Alongside the repertoire data, information on donor age, sex, ethnicity and CMV serostatus was compiled. A later genetic analysis took genome-wide SNP genotypes for about 65% of the 666 donors and used that subset as a discovery cohort. All discovery cohort repertoires had been generated using a single sequencing platform. HLA typing covered class I and class II loci at four-digit resolution. The number of typed donors differed by locus: about 620-640 for A, B, C, DRB1 and DQB1; approximately 540 for DQA1; 600 to 610 for DPA1; and some 470 for DPB1. About five DR-DQ haplotypes were handled as single units for association and clustering because linkage in the cohort was strong. Among several hundred genotyped donors of the cohort, an average of roughly 230,000 unique TCR beta nucleotide sequences was sequenced per donor, of which approximately 18% were non-productive. Paper-wide results and their limitations: Correlated functional status among segregating V segments might reflect linkage disequilibrium, but an unknown experimental factor could not be ruled out. Several of the top co-occurrence clusters appeared to be linked to parvovirus B19, influenza, CMV and Epstein-Barr virus, according to a later analysis. A cluster of highly shared sequence variants was judged likely to represent a technical artifact of the sequencing pipeline. Only TCR beta chains were sequenced in this cohort, and the absence of alpha or paired-chain data limited detectable features. Most TCR sequences were observed very rarely across donors, whereas some public TCRs were present in many individuals. In vitro tests confirmed that a few of the cytomegalovirus-associated TCR beta chains recognize cytomegalovirus antigens. In both the original and validation cohorts, the classifier was reported to diagnose cytomegalovirus status with high specificity and sensitivity. According to a later analysis, most CMV-associated TCR beta chains appeared to be HLA-restricted, and the HLA associations seemed to be driven largely by CMV exposure. A later genetic analysis reported fewer N-insertions in productive TCRs among donors in an Asian-associated ancestry cluster than the approximately 700-donor mean. A further reported finding was that TCR beta sequences accurately predicted the HLA-A and HLA-B alleles for most subjects in the first cohort. Because some donors lacked HLA typing at each locus, the association tests relied only on the typed subset. The earlier analysis of nearly 600 of the donors excluded 15 to 20 rarely observed V segments, including chromosome 9 orphons, because counts were too low. In a later analysis, HLA-associated TCR beta chains showed more clonal expansion and lower generation probabilities than non-associated chains that were equally common. The authors suggested that the approach could potentially be generalized to other disease states and immunological phenotypes. The presence/absence analyses assumed that sequencing depth was roughly uniform across donors, and that assumption may not be true. When HLA alleles, especially DR and DQ, strongly co-occurred, attributing TCR associations to individual alleles was difficult. In the study, around 150 TCR beta chains were listed as associated with cytomegalovirus. In a later analysis, around 15,000 TCR beta sequences were associated with specific HLA alleles at a false discovery rate of 0.05. In a later analysis, the rate of TCR association differed among HLA loci, with DRB1 alleles having the most associated TCRs and HLA-C alleles having the fewest. In an earlier analysis of roughly 560 of the donors, most TCR beta V segments were observed in productive rearrangements about 87% or about 30% of the time, broadly matching IMGT annotations. The only immune exposure information available for the cohort was CMV serostatus. In a later genetic analysis, a missense DCLRE1C variant was associated with V-gene and J-gene trimming of TCR beta chains, and the association was replicated in an independent cohort.

In the case of this clone: What this receptor recognizes is not known. Base qualities are not provided; no much larger clone lies one nucleotide away.

Libraries were built with the immunoSEQ multiplex PCR assay. A mixture of 60 forward primers for TCR Vbeta segments and 13 reverse primers for TCR Jbeta segments was used in the multiplex PCR. Amplification of the CDR3 region of rearranged TCR beta genes was performed with a multiplex PCR assay on genomic DNA. On the Illumina HiSeq System, the amplified TCR beta libraries were sequenced as 87-base-pair reads. The original pipeline was this. A later analysis tallied tens of millions of unique TCR beta chains across the 666 repertoires, and about 12 million of those chains were shared by two or more donors. A nearest-neighbor algorithm error-corrected the raw reads and collapsed the reads into unique sequences, merging closely related sequences to remove PCR and sequencing errors. CDR3 sequences were aligned to IMGT reference sequences to assign V, D and J gene segments. Each retained sequence needed at least a six-nucleotide match to both a V gene segment and a J gene segment. Rearrangements were called productive when the CDR3 lacked stop codons and stayed in frame with V and J; all others were non-productive. Following IMGT convention, CDR3 was defined as the stretch from the second conserved V-encoded cysteine to the conserved J-encoded phenylalanine. The earlier analysis of 550 to 650 of the donors excluded any sequence lacking an unambiguous match to a single V gene segment. An earlier analysis of 450 to 650 of the donors called V segments functional above 56.7% productive rearrangements and segregating when the between-donor standard deviation exceeded 5%. To diagnose cytomegalovirus status from the catalog of TCR beta chain sequences, a statistical classification framework was built. In a later analysis, TCR nucleotide sequences were compared against IMGT/GENE-DB human TR gene sequences so that V and J genes could be assigned. The TCRdist pipeline was used in a later analysis to assign CDR3 sequences and most-parsimonious VDJ recombination scenarios. In a later analysis, every TCR beta chain was defined by the combination of its CDR3 amino acid sequence and its V-gene family, and reads without a unique V-gene family were dropped. A later analysis removed several hundred highly shared, low-generation-probability nucleotide sequences to deal with suspected cross-contamination and a sequencing artifact. For each public chain, a later analysis derived a clonal expansion index from normalized ranks of inferred template counts within each repertoire. Generation probabilities in a later analysis came from a VDJ recombination model fitted to out-of-frame rearrangements, and those results were checked against IGoR. In a later analysis, hypergeometric tests were used to score TCR-TCR, TCR-HLA and TCR-CMV co-occurrence, with a repertoire-size bias correction applied to TCR pairs. In a later analysis, false discovery rates were estimated by permuting HLA or CMV assignments 20 times. In a later analysis, co-occurring TCRs were grouped with DBSCAN, and TCRdist sequence similarity was added when clustering was performed within HLA-allele-positive subsets. Co-occurrence clustering excluded repertoires with fewer than 30,000 or more than 120,000 public chains, plus five with anomalous nucleotide sharing. TCRdb mirrors the immuneACCESS table, restricted to in-frame sequences. Some clones are absent from its copies; in checked studies, under half trace to an unresolved V gene, and the reason for the others is unknown. D and trimming were read from the DNA, whereas the V and J calls and clone size are those reported in that table. The sample table records nearly 110,000 clones; approximately 80% of these occur just once. Approximately 4.2% of the sample lies in the top ten.

The cohort comprised more than 550 healthy bone marrow donors. At the time of sampling, every cohort member was nominally healthy, though immune exposures that went unrecorded were likely present. The donor tested CMV seronegative, placing the donor among the roughly 350 seronegative members of the cohort. Each donor provided a peripheral blood sample, and peripheral blood mononuclear cells were used for TCR beta sequencing. Genomic DNA was extracted from the blood cell samples with the Qiagen DNeasy Blood Extraction Kit. This receptor was taken from a male donor in good health and CMV-seronegative. What was sequenced was PBMCs.

The sequenced DNA is TGTGCCAGCAGTTTTGCCGGGACAGGGGCTTTCGGCTACACCTTC. This gives the protein CASSFAGTGAFGYTF. The V and J genes are TRBV28 and TRBJ1-2; a stretch of 10 junction bases matches TRBD1. The CDR3 measures 15 amino acids from cysteine to phenylalanine. Just the 45-base CDR3 DNA is kept, in frame starting at base 1. CDR1 and CDR2 are drawn from the germline V gene: MDHEN, SYDVKM. The germline V and J ends show losses of 3 bases and 8 bases respectively, and no gene match explains 9 bases of the junction.